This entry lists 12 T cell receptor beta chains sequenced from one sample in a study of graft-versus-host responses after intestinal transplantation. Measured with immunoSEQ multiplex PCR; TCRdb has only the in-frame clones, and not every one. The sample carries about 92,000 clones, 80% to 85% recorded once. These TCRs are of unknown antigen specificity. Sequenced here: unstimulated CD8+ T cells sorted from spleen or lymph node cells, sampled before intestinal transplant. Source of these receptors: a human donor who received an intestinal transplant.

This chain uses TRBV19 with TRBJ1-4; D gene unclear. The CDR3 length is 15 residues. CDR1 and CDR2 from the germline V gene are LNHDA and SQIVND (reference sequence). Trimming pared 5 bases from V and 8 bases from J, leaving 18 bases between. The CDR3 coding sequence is TGTGCCAGTAGTCATTTCGACAAAGAACGGGAAAAACTGTTTTTT. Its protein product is CASSHFDKEREKLFF.

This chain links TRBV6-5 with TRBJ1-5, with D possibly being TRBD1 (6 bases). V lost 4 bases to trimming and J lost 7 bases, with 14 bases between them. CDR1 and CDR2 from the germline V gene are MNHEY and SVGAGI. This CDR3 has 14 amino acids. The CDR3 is CASSSTGFRQPQHF. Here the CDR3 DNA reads TGTGCCAGCAGTTCCACAGGGTTCAGACAGCCCCAGCATTTT.

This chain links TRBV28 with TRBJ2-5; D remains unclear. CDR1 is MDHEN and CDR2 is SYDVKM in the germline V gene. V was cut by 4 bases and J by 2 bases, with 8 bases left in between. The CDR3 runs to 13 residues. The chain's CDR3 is CASSSEGQETQYF. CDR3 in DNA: TGTGCCAGCAGTTCCGAAGGGCAAGAGACCCAGTACTTC.

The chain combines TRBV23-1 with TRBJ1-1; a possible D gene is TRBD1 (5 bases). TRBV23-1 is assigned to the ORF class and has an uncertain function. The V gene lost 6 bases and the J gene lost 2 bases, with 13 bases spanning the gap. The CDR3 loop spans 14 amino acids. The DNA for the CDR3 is TGCGCCAGCAGGCAGGGACCGCCAAACACTGAAGCTTTCTTT. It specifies CASRQGPPNTEAFF.

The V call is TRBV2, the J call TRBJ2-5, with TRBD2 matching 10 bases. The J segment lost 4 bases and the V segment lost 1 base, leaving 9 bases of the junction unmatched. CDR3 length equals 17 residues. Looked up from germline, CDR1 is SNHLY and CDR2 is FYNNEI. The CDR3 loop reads CASSEELAAGGGETQYF. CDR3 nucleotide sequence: TGTGCCAGCAGTGAAGAATTAGCAGCGGGAGGGGGAGAGACCCAGTACTTC.

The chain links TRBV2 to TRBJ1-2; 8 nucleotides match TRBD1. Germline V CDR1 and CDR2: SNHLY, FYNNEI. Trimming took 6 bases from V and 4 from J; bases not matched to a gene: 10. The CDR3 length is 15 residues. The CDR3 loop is CASSTPATGVYGYTF. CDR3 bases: TGTGCCAGCAGCACCCCCGCGACAGGGGTCTATGGCTACACCTTC.

Written as DNA, the CDR3 is TGTGCCAGCAGCGGGACAGTCAACACCGGGGAGCTGTTTTTT. Its protein is CASSGTVNTGELFF. The chain combines TRBV25-1 with TRBJ2-2, with 7 nucleotides matching TRBD1. CDR1 and CDR2 from the germline V gene are MGHDK and SYGVNS. Trimming removed 6 bases from V and 2 bases from J; junction bases left unmatched: 3. There are 14 residues in the CDR3. The full variable domain, rest sourced from reference TRBV25-1 and TRBJ2-2, is EADIYQTPRYLVIGTGKKITLECSQTMGHDKMYWYQQDPGMELHLIHYSYGVNSTEKGDLSSESTVSRIRTEHFPLTLESARPSHTSQYLCASSGTVNTGELFFGEGSRLTVL.

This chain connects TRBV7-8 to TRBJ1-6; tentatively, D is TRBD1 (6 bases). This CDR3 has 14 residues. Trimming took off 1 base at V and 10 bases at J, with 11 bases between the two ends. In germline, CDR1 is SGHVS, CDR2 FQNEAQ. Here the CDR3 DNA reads TGTGCCAGCAGCTTAGTTGGGGGCCGGTCACCCCTCCACTTT. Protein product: CASSLVGGRSPLHF. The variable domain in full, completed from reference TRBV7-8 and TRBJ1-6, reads GAGVSQSPRYKVAKRGQDVALRCDPISGHVSLFWYQQALGQGPEFLTYFQNEAQLDKSGLPSDRFFAERPEGSVSTLKIQRTQQEDSAVYLCASSLVGGRSPLHFGNGTRLTVT.

In DNA form, the CDR3 reads TGCGCCAGCAGGGAGGGCCAGTTGGACGAGCAGTACTTC. As protein: CASREGQLDEQYF. This chain joins TRBV10-2 and TRBJ2-7; perhaps TRBD2 as D (6 bases). V was cut by 6 bases and J by 5 bases, with 14 bases left in between. Germline assignment: CDR1 WSHSY and CDR2 SAAADI. The CDR3 has 13 residues.

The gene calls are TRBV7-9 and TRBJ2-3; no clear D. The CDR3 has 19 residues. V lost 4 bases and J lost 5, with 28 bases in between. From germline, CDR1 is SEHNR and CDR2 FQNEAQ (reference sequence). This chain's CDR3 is CASSYGSGFVLVSVDTQYF. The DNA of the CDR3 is TGTGCCAGCAGCTACGGAAGTGGATTTGTATTAGTTTCCGTAGATACGCAGTATTTT. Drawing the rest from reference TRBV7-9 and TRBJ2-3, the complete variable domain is DTGVSQNPRHKITKRGQNVTFRCDPISEHNRLYWYRQTLGQGPEFLTYFQNEAQLEKSRLLSDRFSAERPKGSFSTLEIQRTEQGDSAMYLCASSYGSGFVLVSVDTQYFGPGTRLTVL.

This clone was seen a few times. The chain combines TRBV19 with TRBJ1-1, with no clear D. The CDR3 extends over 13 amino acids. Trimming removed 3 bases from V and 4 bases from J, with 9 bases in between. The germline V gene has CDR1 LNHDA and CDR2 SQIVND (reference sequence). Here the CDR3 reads CASSIGLITEAFF. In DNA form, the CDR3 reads TGTGCCAGTAGTATTGGCCTCATCACTGAAGCTTTCTTT.

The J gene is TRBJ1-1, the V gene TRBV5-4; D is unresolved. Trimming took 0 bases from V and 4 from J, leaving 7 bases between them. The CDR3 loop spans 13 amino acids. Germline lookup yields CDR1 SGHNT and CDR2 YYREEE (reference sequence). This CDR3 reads CASSLEGGTEAFF. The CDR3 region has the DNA TGTGCCAGCAGCTTGGAGGGCGGCACTGAAGCTTTCTTT. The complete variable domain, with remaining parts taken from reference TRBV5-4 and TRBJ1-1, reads ETGVTQSPTHLIKTRGQQVTLRCSSQSGHNTVSWYQQALGQGPQFIFQYYREEENGRGNFPPRFSGLQFPNYSSELNVNALELDDSALYLCASSLEGGTEAFFGQGTRLTVV.